The text below deals with one T cell receptor (beta chain). The data derive from a study of blood T cell repertoires in COVID-19. Study details: The United States, Italy and Spain provided the acute and convalescent COVID-19 samples.

In the source study's methods: For nucleated cells, counts were estimated from reference gene primer amplification. The method was immunoSEQ multiplex PCR; TCRdb's version includes in-frame clones alone and lacks a portion of them. V and J calls and clone size are copied from that table; D and trimming were computed from the DNA. The table records 100,000 to 150,000 clones, roughly 87% of them present only once. The CDR3 runs 13 residues. V trimming: 10 bases; J trimming: 5 bases; junction bases outside the gene matches: 8. In germline, CDR1 is ENHRY, CDR2 SYGVKD. This receptor was identified in a man at least 80 years old with active or convalescent COVID-19. Material for sequencing was peripheral blood. The chain links TRBV10-3 to TRBJ2-1; TRBD2 aligns across 7 bases. In DNA form, the CDR3 reads TGTGCCACCGGGACTATGAGGGACAATGAGCAGTTCTTC. This encodes CATGTMRDNEQFF.